This TCR beta chain is drawn from a study of OX40 agonist ivuxolimab in advanced cancers. Study-wide results and caveats: Dosing at 0.1 to 3.0 mg/kg was accompanied by clonal expansion of CD4+ and CD8+ blood T cells by week 6.

Libraries were prepared by immunoSEQ multiplex PCR; TCRdb keeps only in-frame clonotypes and omits some of them. Here the sample spans some 69,000 clones, about nine tenths being singletons. On this clone: The antigen remains unidentified.

Germline CDR1 reads SQVTM; CDR2 reads ANQGSEA. This CDR3 contains 14 residues. Between the trimmed V and J ends, which lost 4 bases and 5 bases, there was a span of 14 bases. Sequences were derived from CD4+ or CD8+ T cells sorted from blood, sampled in a trial of the OX40 agonist ivuxolimab. V is TRBV29-1 and J is TRBJ2-2; D uncertain. The receptor was derived from an adult with an advanced solid tumor such as melanoma, head and neck, liver or kidney cancer. CDR3 nucleotide sequence: TGCAGCGTTGTGGTGGGGTTGAGTACCGGGGAGCTGTTTTTT. It is translated as CSVVVGLSTGELFF.